A selection of T cell receptor beta chains follows, all from one sample in a study of cytomegalovirus exposure and HLA in healthy donors. Only in-frame clones appear in the TCRdb table, and some are missing; sequencing was by immunoSEQ multiplex PCR. The sample holds 210,000 or so clones; about 77% are singletons and the top ten take 2.1%. Material: PBMCs. The source is a woman in her twenties or thirties in good health and CMV-seropositive. The CDR3 runs from the conserved cysteine through the conserved F or W. A D gene is named only where the DNA matches it firmly. Only part of the rows carry a size: once, few, many, or a class if the clone is expanded.

D gene	V gene	clone size	J gene	CDR3 protein	CDR3 DNA
TRBD1	TRBV6-4	few	TRBJ2-1	CASGGTPGQGVDEQFF	TGTGCCAGCGGAGGGACTCCGGGACAGGGGGTGGATGAGCAGTTCTTC
.	TRBV6-5	.	TRBJ1-5	CASREGNQPQHF	TGTGCCAGCAGAGAGGGAAATCAGCCCCAGCATTTT
TRBD2	TRBV2	.	TRBJ2-7	CASNYWPSGSYEQYF	TGTGCCAGCAATTATTGGCCTAGCGGATCCTACGAGCAGTACTTC
.	TRBV6-1	.	TRBJ2-7	CASRRTDGAYEQYF	TGTGCCAGCAGGAGAACGGACGGGGCCTACGAGCAGTACTTC
TRBD2	TRBV9	.	TRBJ2-7	CASSVSSGSPYEQYF	TGTGCCAGCAGCGTAAGTAGCGGGAGTCCCTACGAGCAGTACTTC
TRBD2	TRBV11-2	.	TRBJ2-7	CASSLGTSGAYEQYF	TGTGCCAGCAGCTTAGGAACTAGCGGAGCCTACGAGCAGTACTTC
.	TRBV5-1	.	TRBJ1-1	CASSLTPQNTEAFF	TGCGCCAGCAGCTTGACCCCACAGAACACTGAAGCTTTCTTT
.	TRBV29-1	.	TRBJ2-2	CSVARSNTGELFF	TGCAGCGTTGCCAGGTCGAACACCGGGGAGCTGTTTTTT
TRBD1	TRBV15	.	TRBJ1-2	CATSGTRGPNYGYTF	TGTGCCACCAGCGGAACCAGGGGGCCTAACTATGGCTACACCTTC
.	TRBV29-1	.	TRBJ2-2	CSVANTGELFF	TGCAGCGTGGCAAACACCGGGGAGCTGTTTTTT
TRBD1	TRBV7-2	.	TRBJ1-1	CASKIGTGDTEAFF	TGTGCCAGCAAGATTGGGACAGGGGATACCGAAGCTTTCTTT
.	TRBV30	few	TRBJ1-1	CAWSVGLEAFF	TGTGCCTGGAGTGTGGGGCTTGAAGCTTTCTTT
.	TRBV5-8	.	TRBJ2-1	CASNRGAGSYNEQFF	TGTGCCAGCAACCGAGGGGCGGGATCCTACAATGAGCAGTTCTTC
.	TRBV7-3	.	TRBJ1-1	CASSLRQNTEAFF	TGTGCCAGCAGCTTACGACAGAACACTGAAGCTTTCTTT
TRBD2	TRBV6-1	.	TRBJ2-1	CASSEAALASGMWGFF	TGTGCCAGCAGTGAAGCGGCGCTGGCTAGCGGGATGTGGGGATTCTTC
TRBD2	TRBV19	.	TRBJ2-2	CASLTSGRAQTGELFF	TGTGCCAGCCTGACTAGCGGGAGGGCCCAGACCGGGGAGCTGTTTTTT
.	TRBV5-1	.	TRBJ2-3	CASSLTGTTDTQYF	TGCGCCAGCAGCTTGACAGGGACCACAGATACGCAGTATTTT
.	TRBV4-3	once	TRBJ1-1	CASSQESASLNTEAFF	TGCGCCAGCAGCCAAGAAAGCGCCAGCCTGAACACTGAAGCTTTCTTT